These 8 T cell receptor beta chains were sequenced from one sample in a study of sequential checkpoint blockade in melanoma (dated by TCRdb to the late 2010s). Receptor libraries were prepared by the immunoSEQ multiplex PCR assay. TCRdb holds this immuneACCESS table with in-frame rearrangements only. Some clones are missing; in checked studies, unresolved V genes explain under half, and the rest has no known cause. This sample gives 40,000 or so clones in total; roughly 32% of them show up just once. Less than 2% of the sample lies in the top ten. In light of the paper, this sample's treatment or condition label describes: randomized to nivolumab then ipilimumab (arm A) or the reverse (arm B). Sequences were derived from tumor tissue (inferred from file names), sampled from a patient given nivolumab and ipilimumab in sequence. These receptors originate from a human donor with melanoma.

This clone was detected only once. This rearrangement joins TRBV18 to TRBJ1-3; D may be TRBD1 (6 bases). This CDR3 comprises 19 residues. V lost 0 bases and J lost 0, with 18 bases in between. Germline V gene lookup returns CDR1 KGHSH and CDR2 LQKENI. The CDR3 reads CASSPPSQGQDSSGNTIYF. In DNA, the CDR3 is TGTGCCAGCTCACCACCATCACAGGGCCAGGACAGCTCTGGAAACACCATATATTTT.

A few counts support this clone. The chain couples TRBV1 to TRBJ1-2; TRBD1, the D gene given by the table, was not confirmed from the DNA. TRBV1 is flagged as a pseudogene. This CDR3 is built from 13 residues. CDR3 DNA sequence: TGCGCCAGCAGCCCGGACAGTTCTTATGGCTACACCTTC. It is translated as CASSPDSSYGYTF.

V is TRBV4-1 and J is TRBJ2-1; 7 nucleotides align to TRBD2. Germline V gene data show CDR1 as MGHRA and CDR2 as YSYEKL. V was clipped by 0 bases and J by 7 bases; unmatched bases: 15. The CDR3 is 18 residues long. The DNA of the CDR3 is TGCGCCAGCAGCCAAGATAGTGCGTCTAGCGGATCCCAAAATGAGCAGTTCTTC. Its translation is CASSQDSASSGSQNEQFF.

This clone was seen more than once but under ten times. The chain uses TRBV6-8 and TRBJ2-5; 12 bases agree with TRBD2. Per the germline V gene, CDR1 is MNHGY and CDR2 is SAAAGT. The CDR3 contains 15 residues. J was trimmed by 5 bases and V by 4 bases; bases with no gene match: 5. CDR3 protein: CASSSSTSGGETQYF. The CDR3 nucleotides read TGTGCCAGCAGTTCATCGACTAGCGGGGGTGAGACCCAGTACTTC.

The chain recombines TRBV5-1 with TRBJ1-2; perhaps TRBD1 as D (6 bases). The germline gives CDR1 SGHRS, CDR2 YFSETQ. V dropped 4 bases and J dropped 3 bases, with 19 bases sitting between them. CDR3 length: 16 residues. The CDR3 loop is CASSPQAPGHYYGYTF. The CDR3 DNA sequence: TGCGCCAGCAGCCCTCAAGCTCCGGGACACTACTATGGCTACACCTTC.

The chain is built from TRBV6-8 and TRBJ2-2; no clear D. Trimming pared 5 bases from V and 0 bases from J, leaving 7 bases between. The CDR3 totals 14 residues. Germline V gives CDR1 MNHGY, CDR2 SAAAGT. The CDR3 DNA sequence: TGTGCCAGCAGTGGGGTTACGAACACCGGGGAGCTGTTTTTT. This translates into CASSGVTNTGELFF.

This clone was seen more than once but under ten times. This sequence joins TRBV6-8 and TRBJ1-5, with D perhaps matching TRBD1 (6 bases). CDR1 MNHGY and CDR2 SAAAGT come from the germline V gene. V was clipped by 5 bases and J by 2 bases, with 22 bases between them. This CDR3 region has 18 residues. The CDR3 sequence: CASSPRWGTGLGNQPQHF. Here the CDR3 DNA reads TGTGCCAGCAGTCCCAGGTGGGGAACAGGGTTAGGCAATCAGCCCCAGCATTTT.

This chain links TRBV6-8 with TRBJ1-6, with D perhaps matching TRBD1 (5 bases). Trimming cost V 2 bases and J 6 bases, with 11 bases left between them. Germline V CDR1 and CDR2: MNHGY, SAAAGT. CDR3 length: 15 amino acids. CDR3 sequence reads: CASSYGGASNSPLHF. Written as DNA, the CDR3 is TGTGCCAGCAGTTACGGCGGGGCATCTAATTCACCCCTCCACTTT.